The T cell receptor (beta chain) under discussion was sequenced for a study of cytomegalovirus exposure and HLA in healthy donors. The study, taken as a whole, reports: It was taken for granted in presence/absence analyses that sequencing depth across donors was roughly uniform. DRB1 had the most TCR associations and HLA-C the fewest, a later analysis found, with rates varying by HLA locus. Most of the TCR beta V segments (in an earlier analysis) were productive either about 90% or about 30% of the time.

Although they were nominally healthy when sampled, donors likely had unrecorded immune exposures. As concerns this clone: The antigen remains unidentified.

The PCR contained 60 Vbeta and 13 Jbeta primers. TCRdb keeps only in-frame clones here, not all; method: immunoSEQ multiplex PCR. This sample has 210,000 or so clones, with roughly four fifths found just once. V lost 7 bases and J 0 bases, leaving 10 bases between the germline ends. Germline V gene data show CDR1 as SQVTM and CDR2 as ANQGSEA. The CDR3 is 12 residues long. V is TRBV29-1 and J is TRBJ2-7; maybe TRBD1 (5 bases). The TCR comes from a woman aged 40 to 50 in good health and CMV-seronegative. Sequencing was performed on PBMCs. CDR3 region: CSGRTGSYEQYF. The CDR3 DNA sequence: TGCAGCGGCCGAACAGGCTCCTACGAGCAGTACTTC.